Below are 19 T cell receptor beta chains sequenced from a single sample in a study of memory CD4+ T cells and cytomegalovirus serostatus. The sort gate was single viable CD3+CD4+CD8-CD45RO+ cells for memory CD4+ T cells. TCRdb keeps only in-frame clones here, not all; method: immunoSEQ multiplex PCR. Among tens of thousands of clones, approximately 82% were seen once, and the ten largest hold just under 2%. Material for sequencing was memory CD4+ T cells from blood. Receptor source: an adult in good health and CMV-seropositive.

The rearrangement joins TRBV4-2 to TRBJ2-5, with 11 nucleotides matching TRBD2. Germline V gene lookup returns CDR1 LGHNA and CDR2 YNFKEQ. CDR3 size: 15 residues. J gave up 4 bases and V 0 bases, and 1 base lay outside the gene matches. The CDR3 bases are TGTGCCAGCAGCCAAGAAGGGACTAGCGGAGAGACCCAGTACTTC. Translation: CASSQEGTSGETQYF.

For the CDR3, the DNA is TGTGCCAGCAGCGTTGGTGCAGGGGTTACGGTGGGAAACACCATATATTTT. This gives the protein CASSVGAGVTVGNTIYF. This rearrangement joins TRBV9 to TRBJ1-3, with D possibly being TRBD1 (6 bases). Trimming left V 2 bases short and J 4 bases short, with 19 bases between. Germline V gene data show CDR1 as SGDLS and CDR2 as YYNGEE. The CDR3 runs to 17 residues.

The chain combines TRBV7-2 with TRBJ2-7, with D hard to call. V lost 5 bases and J 5 bases, leaving 16 bases between the germline ends. Germline V gene lookup returns CDR1 SGHTA and CDR2 FQGNSA. CDR3 size: 14 residues. CDR3 nucleotides: TGTGCCAGCAGCCCCACCCAAGTTGGCAACGAGCAGTACTTC. Its protein is CASSPTQVGNEQYF.

In this sample, this clone turned up once. The V and J genes are TRBV7-8 and TRBJ1-6; 7 bases are shared with TRBD1. CDR1 and CDR2 from the germline V gene are SGHVS and FQNEAQ. This CDR3 spans 14 amino acids. The ends lost 5 bases at V and 10 bases at J; junction bases unmatched: 8. CDR3 residues: CASSQYRGRSPLHF. The CDR3 DNA sequence: TGTGCCAGCAGCCAATACAGGGGTAGGTCACCCCTCCACTTT.

This clone was recorded once. The V call is TRBV7-9, the J call TRBJ1-1; D unresolved. Germline CDR1 SEHNR, CDR2 FQNEAQ (reference sequence). Trimming left V 0 bases short and J 8 bases short, with 10 bases between. The CDR3 spans 13 residues. This chain's CDR3 is CASSLAPGGEAFF. CDR3 DNA: TGTGCCAGCAGCTTAGCCCCAGGAGGGGAAGCTTTCTTT.

This chain joins TRBV7-2 and TRBJ2-6; tentative D call: TRBD2 (6 bases). The CDR3 contains 14 residues. Between the trimmed V and J ends, which lost 7 bases and 4 bases, there was a span of 11 bases. Germline V gives CDR1 SGHTA, CDR2 FQGNSA. The CDR3 DNA reads TGTGCCAGCACGGCGGGGCTAGGGGCCAACGTCCTGACTTTC. Protein: CASTAGLGANVLTF.

The rearrangement links TRBV5-4 to TRBJ1-2; tentatively, D is TRBD1 (5 bases). Trimming pared 8 bases from V and 8 bases from J, leaving 16 bases between. The CDR3 runs to 12 residues. Germline-derived CDR1 and CDR2 are SGHNT and YYREEE (reference sequence). This chain's CDR3 is CASRRGAGGYTF. The DNA for the CDR3 is TGTGCCAGTAGAAGGGGCGCGGGAGGCTACACCTTC.

The rearrangement links TRBV2 to TRBJ2-5, with D perhaps being TRBD1 or TRBD2 (5 bases each). The CDR3 is made up of 13 amino acids. Trimming pared 7 bases from V and 2 bases from J, leaving 11 bases between. Germline V lookup: CDR1 SNHLY, CDR2 FYNNEI. The CDR3, as DNA: TGTGCCAGCAAAAGGGACCGGCAAGAGACCCAGTACTTC. This codes for CASKRDRQETQYF.

The chain carries TRBV4-1 and TRBJ1-3; 11 bases map to TRBD1. Germline V gene data show CDR1 as MGHRA and CDR2 as YSYEKL. The CDR3 loop spans 19 amino acids. The V gene end was trimmed by 2 bases and the J gene end by 1 base; junction bases not matched to a gene: 10. This CDR3 is CASSQYLLDRGRSGNTIYF. DNA of the CDR3: TGCGCCAGCAGCCAATACCTACTGGACAGGGGGCGGTCTGGAAACACCATATATTTT.

DNA for the CDR3: TGTGCCAGTAGTATCATGAACACCAATAACTATGGCTACACCTTC. Protein: CASSIMNTNNYGYTF. This chain links TRBV19 with TRBJ1-2; no firm D call. V lost 3 bases and J lost 1, with 12 bases in between. The V gene's germline CDR1 is LNHDA and CDR2 SQIVND (reference sequence). The CDR3 runs 15 residues.

The gene calls are TRBV28 and TRBJ1-5; D perhaps matches TRBD1 (5 bases). The CDR3 runs to 13 residues. CDR1 MDHEN and CDR2 SYDVKM come from the germline V gene. With 7 bases removed from V and 3 bases from J, the gap between germline ends came to 10 bases. The CDR3 here is CASNRQLNQPQHF. The CDR3 nucleotides are TGTGCCAGCAATAGACAGCTCAATCAGCCCCAGCATTTT.

The chain carries TRBV7-9 and TRBJ2-5, with D perhaps matching TRBD1 (5 bases). Trimming took off 4 bases at V and 4 bases at J, with 13 bases between the two ends. The germline gives CDR1 SEHNR, CDR2 FQNEAQ (reference sequence). The CDR3 is 14 amino acids. CDR3 DNA sequence: TGTGCCAGCAGCTCCAGGGCCCAATTAGAGACCCAGTACTTC. It translates to CASSSRAQLETQYF.

On this clone: The junction and the germline gene differ at one end; a read error may be behind it. The J gene is TRBJ1-1, the V gene TRBV2, with 8 bases lining up with TRBD1. The CDR3 totals 13 residues. CDR1 SNHLY and CDR2 FYNNEI come from the germline V gene. The chain's CDR3 is CASSVQGDTEAFF. DNA of the CDR3: TGTGCCAGTAGTGTACAGGGGGACACTGAAGCTTTCTTT.

The chain joins TRBV19 to TRBJ2-1, with unresolved D. This CDR3 comprises 15 residues. The V gene's germline CDR1 is LNHDA and CDR2 SQIVND (reference sequence). Trimming took 3 bases from V and 6 from J, leaving 15 bases between them. CDR3 loop: CASSIPGTLFNEQFF. The CDR3, as DNA: TGTGCCAGTAGTATCCCCGGCACTCTCTTCAATGAGCAGTTCTTC. The full variable domain, completed using reference TRBV19 and TRBJ2-1, is DGGITQSPKYLFRKEGQNVTLSCEQNLNHDAMYWYRQDPGQGLRLIYYSQIVNDFQKGDIAEGYSVSREKKESFPLTVTSAQKNPTAFYLCASSIPGTLFNEQFFGPGTRLTVL.

The genes are TRBV19 and TRBJ1-2; 8 bases line up with TRBD1. The CDR3 is 13 amino acids. Looked up from germline, CDR1 is LNHDA and CDR2 is SQIVND (reference sequence). Trimming took 6 bases from V and 4 from J; bases not matched to a gene: 4. CDR3 loop: CASRRQGTYGYTF. As DNA, the CDR3 is TGTGCCAGTAGGAGACAGGGGACCTATGGCTACACCTTC.

This clone showed up just once. At one of its ends the junction is not consistent with the germline gene, which may arise from a read error. The J gene is TRBJ2-3, the V gene TRBV2, with 11 bases aligning to TRBD1. Germline values: CDR1 SNHLY, CDR2 FYNNEI. CDR3 size: 15 residues. DNA for the CDR3: TGTGCCAGCAGTGATAGGACAGGGGGCACAAATACGCAGTATTTT. As protein: CASSDRTGGTNTQYF.

The V gene is TRBV28, the J gene TRBJ1-2, with TRBD1 matching over 8 bases. The CDR3 length is 14 residues. Trimming cost V 5 bases and J 4 bases; bases outside gene matches: 6. Germline CDR1 MDHEN, CDR2 SYDVKM. The CDR3 region has the DNA TGTGCCAGCAGTGGACAGGGAGGGGGCTATGGCTACACCTTC. Translation gives CASSGQGGGYGYTF.

The V gene is TRBV11-3, the J gene TRBJ2-2; D may be TRBD2 (5 bases). Germline values: CDR1 SGHNT, CDR2 YENEEA. CDR3 size: 14 residues. Trimming left V 5 bases short and J 7 bases short, with 14 bases between. CDR3: CASSRRAGNGELFF. The CDR3 DNA is TGTGCCAGCAGCCGTAGGGCCGGGAACGGGGAGCTGTTTTTT.

The rearrangement links TRBV7-2 to TRBJ2-2; D is unresolved. Per germline, CDR1 SGHTA and CDR2 FQGNSA. This CDR3 has 13 amino acids. The germline V and J ends were trimmed by 1 base and 6 bases, with 6 bases remaining between them. CDR3 nucleotides: TGTGCCAGCAGCTTAGTTTGGGCCGGGGAGCTGTTTTTT. Translation gives CASSLVWAGELFF.